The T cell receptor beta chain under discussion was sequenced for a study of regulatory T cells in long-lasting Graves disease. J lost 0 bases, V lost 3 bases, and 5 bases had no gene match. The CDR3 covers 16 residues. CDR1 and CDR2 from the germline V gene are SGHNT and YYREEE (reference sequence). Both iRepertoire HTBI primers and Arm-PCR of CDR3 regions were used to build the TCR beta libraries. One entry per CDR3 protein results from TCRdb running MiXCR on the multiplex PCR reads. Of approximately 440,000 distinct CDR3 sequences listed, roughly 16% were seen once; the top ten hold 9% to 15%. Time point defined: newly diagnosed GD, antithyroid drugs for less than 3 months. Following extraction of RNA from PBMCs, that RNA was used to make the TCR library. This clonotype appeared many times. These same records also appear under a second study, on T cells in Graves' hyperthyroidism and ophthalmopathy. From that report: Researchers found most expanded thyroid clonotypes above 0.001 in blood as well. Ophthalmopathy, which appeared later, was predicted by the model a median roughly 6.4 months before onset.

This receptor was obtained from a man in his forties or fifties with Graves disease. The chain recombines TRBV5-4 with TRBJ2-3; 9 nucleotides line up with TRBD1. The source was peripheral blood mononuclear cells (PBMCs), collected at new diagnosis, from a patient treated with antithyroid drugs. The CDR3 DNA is TGTGCCAGCAGCTGGGGACAGGGTAGTAGCACAGATACGCAGTATTTT. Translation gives CASSWGQGSSTDTQYF.